These T cell receptor beta chains were read from a single sample in a study of T cell responses to AZD1222 COVID-19 vaccine. Assay used: immunoSEQ multiplex PCR; TCRdb lists only in-frame clones, some missing. The sample lists approximately 170,000 clones, more than 90% occurring once. The input for sequencing was peripheral blood, taken on day 0 of AZD1222 vaccination. These receptors came from an adult in good health. Each CDR3 is given with its conserved first and last residue. A D gene is named only where the DNA matches it firmly. Size is omitted from some rows. Given values are once, few, many or a class for expanded clones.

v_call,j_call,clone_size,d_call,cdr3_nt,cdr3_aa
TRBV5-4,TRBJ2-1,.,TRBD1,TGTGCCAGCAGCGGGACAGGGGGCGACAATGAGCAGTTCTTC,CASSGTGGDNEQFF
TRBV9,TRBJ2-2,.,.,TGTGCCAGCAGCGTAGTGGACACCGGGGAGCTGTTTTTT,CASSVVDTGELFF
TRBV2,TRBJ2-2,few,.,TGTGCCAGCAGGGCTAGCCTTAACACCGGGGAGCTGTTTTTT,CASRASLNTGELFF
TRBV7-2,TRBJ1-2,.,.,TGTGCCAGCAGCCCCTTTAATACCGAGGACTATGGCTACACCTTC,CASSPFNTEDYGYTF
TRBV30,TRBJ2-2,.,.,TGTGCCTCCCATCCGGGCCAGGACATTGTAGGGGAGCTGTTTTTT,CASHPGQDIVGELFF
TRBV11-2,TRBJ2-3,.,TRBD1,TGTGCCAGCAGCTCGGGACAGGGGATGACAGATACGCAGTATTTT,CASSSGQGMTDTQYF
TRBV27,TRBJ2-1,.,.,TGTGCCAGCAGTTTAGCGGTAAGCTCCTACAATGAGCAGTTCTTC,CASSLAVSSYNEQFF
TRBV18,TRBJ2-3,few,.,TGTGCCAGCTCACCACGGAGAGATACGCAGTATTTT,CASSPRRDTQYF
TRBV5-6,TRBJ2-1,.,.,TGTGCCAGCAGCCCACCGGGGCCCTTCAATGAGCAGTTCTTC,CASSPPGPFNEQFF
TRBV4-1,TRBJ2-4,.,.,TGCGCCAGCAGCCGGACGGGAACGGCCAAAAACATTCAGTACTTC,CASSRTGTAKNIQYF
TRBV5-5,TRBJ2-5,.,.,TGTGCCAGCAGCATCCAAGGGGTAGGGGAGACCCAGTACTTC,CASSIQGVGETQYF
TRBV27,TRBJ2-3,.,.,TGTGCCAACCCGATACTAGACACAGATACGCAGTATTTT,CANPILDTDTQYF
TRBV5-1,TRBJ1-2,.,.,TGCGCCAGCAGCTTGGGGCTTACGGACGAGGGCTACACCTTC,CASSLGLTDEGYTF
TRBV29-1,TRBJ2-1,few,.,TGCAGCGTTGATTTCGCCAATGAGCAGTTCTTC,CSVDFANEQFF
TRBV6-2/TRBV6-3,TRBJ2-7,.,TRBD1,TGTGCCAGCACCCCAGGGGGACACTTAATCTCCTACGAGCAGTACTTC,CASTPGGHLISYEQYF
TRBV5-1,TRBJ2-1,.,.,TGCGCCAGCAGCCCCCGGACAGACTACAATGAGCAGTTCTTC,CASSPRTDYNEQFF
TRBV12-5,TRBJ2-7,few,.,TGTGCTAGTGGTTTGGTTTCTAAAGGGGCCGAGCAGTACTTC,CASGLVSKGAEQYF
TRBV19,TRBJ2-3,once,TRBD1,TGTGCCAGTAGCGGGACAGGGGCCCTAGCTCGGAATACGCAGTATTTT,CASSGTGALARNTQYF
TRBV30,TRBJ2-1,.,TRBD2,TGTGCCTGGAGTCGACTAGCGGGAACATACAATGAGCAGTTCTTC,CAWSRLAGTYNEQFF
TRBV27,TRBJ1-1,.,.,TGTGCCAGCAGACACACGGGGGGGAGGATGAACACTGAAGCTTTCTTT,CASRHTGGRMNTEAFF
TRBV5-6,TRBJ1-4,.,TRBD1,TGTGCCAGCAGCTTCGTATCGGCAGGGGGTGAAAAACTGTTTTTT,CASSFVSAGGEKLFF
TRBV27,TRBJ2-7,.,.,TGTGCCAGCAGTTGGGTTAGCGGCCTCGCCGAGCAGTACTTC,CASSWVSGLAEQYF
TRBV5-5,TRBJ1-5,.,.,TGTGCCAGCAGCTTGCATACGGGGGTGGGCAGCAATCAGCCCCAGCATTTT,CASSLHTGVGSNQPQHF
TRBV5-6,TRBJ1-3,once,TRBD1,TGTGCCACTGGGACAGCTATTGGAAACACCATATATTTT,CATGTAIGNTIYF
TRBV23-1,TRBJ2-7,few,.,TGCGCCAGCAGTCAATCGGGAAGTACCTACGAGCAGTACTTC,CASSQSGSTYEQYF
TRBV7-3,TRBJ2-7,.,.,TGTGCCAGCAGCTTGTGGATTCAGGGGGGCGAGCAGTACTTC,CASSLWIQGGEQYF
TRBV15,TRBJ2-2,.,.,TGTGCCACCAGCAGAAATACCGGGGAGCTGTTTTTT,CATSRNTGELFF
TRBV27,TRBJ2-1,.,TRBD2,TGTGCCAGCAGTTTGACTAGCGGGGGGTGGGAGCAGTTCTTC,CASSLTSGGWEQFF
TRBV7-8,TRBJ1-5,.,TRBD1,TGTGCCAGCAGCTTGGGACAGGGGGCCGGTCAGCCCCAGCATTTT,CASSLGQGAGQPQHF
TRBV11-3,TRBJ2-1,once,TRBD2,TGTGCCAGCAGCTTTAGGGGCCTTGGGACTAGCGGGGGAAATGAGCAGTTCTTC,CASSFRGLGTSGGNEQFF
TRBV6-6,TRBJ2-1,.,.,TGTGCCAGCAGGGCAAACATAGGAAGGCGTTACAATGAGCAGTTCTTC,CASRANIGRRYNEQFF
TRBV10-2,TRBJ2-5,few,.,TGCGCCAGCAGTGACCCAATGGAGACCCAGTACTTC,CASSDPMETQYF
TRBV19,TRBJ1-5,.,.,TGTGCCAGTAGTGTCCAGGACATTAGCAATCAGCCCCAGCATTTT,CASSVQDISNQPQHF
TRBV19,TRBJ2-2,.,.,TGTGCCAGTAGTATAGGGGTGTCGGACACCGGGGAGCTGTTTTTT,CASSIGVSDTGELFF
TRBV15,TRBJ2-1,.,TRBD2,TGTGCCACCAGCCGACTAGCGGGAGAAGGCAGTAACAATGAGCAGTTCTTC,CATSRLAGEGSNNEQFF
TRBV5-8,TRBJ2-7,once,.,TGTGCCAGCAGCTTGGTCCGCGGGGAGCAGTACTTC,CASSLVRGEQYF
TRBV29-1,TRBJ2-7,once,.,TGCAGCGTTGCATCTACGGAGCAGTACTTC,CSVASTEQYF
TRBV6-1,TRBJ1-5,once,.,TGTGCCAGCAGTGAAGGCGACAGCTTCCCTGGGGCCTTGAAGAGAAAGCCCCAGCATTTT,CASSEGDSFPGALKRKPQHF
TRBV7-2,TRBJ2-3,.,TRBD1,TGTGCCAGCAGCTTAGGGGACAGGGGTAACGGAGATACGCAGTATTTT,CASSLGDRGNGDTQYF
TRBV29-1,TRBJ2-1,.,TRBD1,TGCACCGGTACCGGGACAGGGCCGCATGAGCAGTTCTTC,CTGTGTGPHEQFF
TRBV7-9,TRBJ1-2,.,.,TGTGCCAGCAGCTTAGTACAGCTGAACTATGGCTACACCTTC,CASSLVQLNYGYTF
TRBV30,TRBJ2-7,once,TRBD2,TGTGCCTGGAGCCCCTCCCCGGGACTACTAACCTACGAGCAGTACTTC,CAWSPSPGLLTYEQYF
TRBV9,TRBJ1-4,.,.,TGTGCCAGCAGTCCAGACTCTTTAAGGGAAAAACTGTTTTTT,CASSPDSLREKLFF